A single T cell receptor beta chain is shown here with its context. Its specificity is not known. The data were obtained in a study of early T cells in non-severe SARS-CoV-2 infection. Looking at the study overall: The sequenced material was bulk RNA from unsorted whole blood, and its chains were unpaired. Study-wide results and caveats: Lookups in VDJdb leaned toward anti-spike CD8 responses and missed private and CD4 specificities.

Each cDNA molecule carried a unique molecular identifier. TCRdb reanalysed the 5' RACE reads using MiXCR and keeps one entry per CDR3 protein. The data contain some 60,000 distinct CDR3 sequences, more than 8.5% of them seen just once; the ten biggest clones take up less than 10%. The receptor was derived from an adult who was a healthcare worker with PCR-confirmed SARS-CoV-2 infection or an uninfected control (not recorded which). The sample taken for sequencing was whole blood.

For the CDR3, the DNA is TGTGCCAGCGGGACTAGCGGCTACACCGGGGAGCTGTTTTTT. Translated, it gives CASGTSGYTGELFF. The rearrangement uses TRBV2 and TRBJ2-2; 11 nucleotides agree with TRBD2. CDR3 size: 14 residues. CDR1 and CDR2 (germline): SNHLY, FYNNEI. With V trimmed by 8 bases and J by 3 bases, 2 bases remained unmatched.